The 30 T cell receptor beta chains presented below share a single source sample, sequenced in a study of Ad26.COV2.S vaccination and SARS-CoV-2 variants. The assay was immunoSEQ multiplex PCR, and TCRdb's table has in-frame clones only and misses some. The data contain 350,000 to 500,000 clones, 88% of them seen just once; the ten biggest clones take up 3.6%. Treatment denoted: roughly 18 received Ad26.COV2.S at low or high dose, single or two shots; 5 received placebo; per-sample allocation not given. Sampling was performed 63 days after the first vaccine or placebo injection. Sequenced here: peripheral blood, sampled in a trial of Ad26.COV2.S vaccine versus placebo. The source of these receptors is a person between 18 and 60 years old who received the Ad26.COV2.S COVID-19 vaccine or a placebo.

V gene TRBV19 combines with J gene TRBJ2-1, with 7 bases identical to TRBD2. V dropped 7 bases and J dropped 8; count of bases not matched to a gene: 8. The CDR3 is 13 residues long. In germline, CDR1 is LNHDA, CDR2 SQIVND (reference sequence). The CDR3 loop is CASKDLAVHEQFF. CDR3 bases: TGTGCCAGTAAAGACCTAGCGGTCCATGAGCAGTTCTTC.

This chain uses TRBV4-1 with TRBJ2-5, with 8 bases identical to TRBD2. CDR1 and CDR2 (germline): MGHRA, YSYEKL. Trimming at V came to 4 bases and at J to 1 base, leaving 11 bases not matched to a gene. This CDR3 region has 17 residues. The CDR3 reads CASSPAFRGGIQETQYF. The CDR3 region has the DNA TGCGCCAGCAGCCCCGCCTTTCGGGGGGGGATCCAAGAGACCCAGTACTTC.

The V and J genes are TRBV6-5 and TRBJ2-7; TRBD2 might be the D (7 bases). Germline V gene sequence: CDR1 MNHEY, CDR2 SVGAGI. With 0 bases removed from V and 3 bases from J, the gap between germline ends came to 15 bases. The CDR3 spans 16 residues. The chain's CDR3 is CASSYSRGGGFYEQYF. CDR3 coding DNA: TGTGCCAGCAGTTACTCGAGGGGGGGCGGGTTCTACGAGCAGTACTTC.

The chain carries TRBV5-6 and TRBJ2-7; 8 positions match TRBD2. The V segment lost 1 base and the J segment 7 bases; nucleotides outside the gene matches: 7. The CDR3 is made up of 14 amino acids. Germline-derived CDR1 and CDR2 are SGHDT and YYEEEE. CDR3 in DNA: TGTGCCAGCAGCTTGTTGGGACTAGGGGGGGAGCAGTACTTC. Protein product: CASSLLGLGGEQYF.

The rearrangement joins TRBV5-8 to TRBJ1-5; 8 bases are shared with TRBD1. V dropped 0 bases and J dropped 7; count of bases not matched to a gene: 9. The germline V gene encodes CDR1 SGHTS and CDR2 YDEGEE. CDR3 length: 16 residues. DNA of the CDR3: TGTGCCAGCAGCTTGGGGGCCGGGACAGGCACCCAGCCCCAGCATTTT. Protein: CASSLGAGTGTQPQHF. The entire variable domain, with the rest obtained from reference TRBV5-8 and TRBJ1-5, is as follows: EAGVTQSPTHLIKTRGQQATLRCSPISGHTSVYWYQQALGLGLQFLLWYDEGEERNRGNFPPRFSGRQFPNYSSELNVNALELEDSALYLCASSLGAGTGTQPQHFGDGTRLSIL.

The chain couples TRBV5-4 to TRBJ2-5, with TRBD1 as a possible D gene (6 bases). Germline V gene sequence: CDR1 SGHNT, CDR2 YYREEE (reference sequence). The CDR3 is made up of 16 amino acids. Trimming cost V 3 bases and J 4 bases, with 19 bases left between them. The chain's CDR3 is CASSSGGGSLRETQYF. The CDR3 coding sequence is TGTGCCAGCAGCTCCGGTGGGGGCAGCCTCCGAGAGACCCAGTACTTC.

CDR3 DNA: TGTGCCAGCTCATTAGCGGGAGAGACCCAGTACTTC. Amino acids: CASSLAGETQYF. The chain couples TRBV18 to TRBJ2-5, with 7 bases lining up with TRBD2. With V trimmed by 5 bases and J by 4 bases, 1 base remained unmatched. Germline CDR1 KGHSH, CDR2 LQKENI. The CDR3 length is 12 residues.

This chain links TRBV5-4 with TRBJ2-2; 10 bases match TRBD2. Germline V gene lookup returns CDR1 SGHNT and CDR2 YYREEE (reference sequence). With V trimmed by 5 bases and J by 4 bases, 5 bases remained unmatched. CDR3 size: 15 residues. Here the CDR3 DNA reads TGTGCCAGCAGTGTAGCGGGGGGCCGCACCGGGGAGCTGTTTTTT. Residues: CASSVAGGRTGELFF.

CDR3 nucleotide sequence: TGTGCCTCCGAGGGGGGGGCAAAACTGTTTTTT. Translating it yields CASEGGAKLFF. V is TRBV12-3 or TRBV12-4 and J is TRBJ1-4, with D possibly being TRBD1 (6 bases). This CDR3 spans 11 amino acids. Trimming stripped 11 bases from V and 10 bases from J, with 14 bases between.

The DNA for the CDR3 is TGTGCCAGCAGCTTAGATCCTAAAGGATACACTGAAGCTTTCTTT. Amino acids: CASSLDPKGYTEAFF. The chain uses TRBV11-2 and TRBJ1-1, with D hard to call. Per germline, CDR1 SGHAT and CDR2 FQNNGV. The CDR3 length is 15 residues. Trimming removed 0 bases from V and 3 bases from J, with 11 bases in between. The variable domain in full, completed from reference TRBV11-2 and TRBJ1-1, reads EAGVAQSPRYKIIEKRQSVAFWCNPISGHATLYWYQQILGQGPKLLIQFQNNGVVDDSQLPKDRFSAERLKGVDSTLKIQPAKLEDSAVYLCASSLDPKGYTEAFFGQGTRLTVV.

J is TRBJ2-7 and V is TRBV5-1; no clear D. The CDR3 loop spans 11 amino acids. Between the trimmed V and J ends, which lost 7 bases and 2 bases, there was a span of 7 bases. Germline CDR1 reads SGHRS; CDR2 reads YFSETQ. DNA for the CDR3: TGCGCCAGCGGGGATGCCTACGAGCAGTACTTC. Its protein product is CASGDAYEQYF. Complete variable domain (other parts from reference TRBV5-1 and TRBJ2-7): KAGVTQTPRYLIKTRGQQVTLSCSPISGHRSVSWYQQTPGQGLQFLFEYFSETQRNKGNFPGRFSGRQFSNSRSEMNVSTLELGDSALYLCASGDAYEQYFGPGTRLTVT.

The CDR3 loop reads CASSLDRGENTGELFF. CDR3 DNA sequence: TGCGCCAGCAGCTTGGACAGGGGGGAGAACACCGGGGAGCTGTTTTTT. The V gene is TRBV5-1, the J gene TRBJ2-2; 8 nucleotides align to TRBD1. V dropped 0 bases and J dropped 1; count of bases not matched to a gene: 2. Germline CDR1 is SGHRS and CDR2 is YFSETQ. This CDR3 has 16 amino acids.

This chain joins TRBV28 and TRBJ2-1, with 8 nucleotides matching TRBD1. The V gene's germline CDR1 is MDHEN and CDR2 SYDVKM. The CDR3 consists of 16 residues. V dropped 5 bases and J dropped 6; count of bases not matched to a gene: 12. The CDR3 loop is CASSTMGQEGRNEQFF. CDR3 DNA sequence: TGTGCCAGCAGTACAATGGGACAGGAGGGTCGCAATGAGCAGTTCTTC.

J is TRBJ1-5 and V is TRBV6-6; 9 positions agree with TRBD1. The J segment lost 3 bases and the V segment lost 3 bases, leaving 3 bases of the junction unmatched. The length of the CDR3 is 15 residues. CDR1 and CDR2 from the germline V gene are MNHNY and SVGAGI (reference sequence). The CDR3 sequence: CASSYWDRANQPQHF. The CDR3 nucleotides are TGTGCCAGCAGTTATTGGGACAGGGCCAATCAGCCCCAGCATTTT.

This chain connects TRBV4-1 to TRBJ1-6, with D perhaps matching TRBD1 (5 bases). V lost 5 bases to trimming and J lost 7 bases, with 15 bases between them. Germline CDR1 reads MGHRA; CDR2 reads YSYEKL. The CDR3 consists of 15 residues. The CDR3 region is CASSSRDGGNSPLHF. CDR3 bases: TGCGCCAGCAGCAGCCGGGACGGAGGGAATTCACCCCTCCACTTT.

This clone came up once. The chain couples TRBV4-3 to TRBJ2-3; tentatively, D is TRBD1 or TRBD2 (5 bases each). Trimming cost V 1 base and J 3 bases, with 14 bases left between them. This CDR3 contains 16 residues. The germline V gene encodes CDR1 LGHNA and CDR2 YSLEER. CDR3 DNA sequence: TGCGCCAGCAGCCAAGGAGGAGCAGGGAGTACAGATACGCAGTATTTT. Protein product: CASSQGGAGSTDTQYF.

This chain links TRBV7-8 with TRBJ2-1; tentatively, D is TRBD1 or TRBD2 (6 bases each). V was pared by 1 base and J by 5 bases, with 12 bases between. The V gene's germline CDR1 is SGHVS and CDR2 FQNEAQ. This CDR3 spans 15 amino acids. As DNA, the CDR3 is TGTGCCAGCAGCTTAGAGGGGGGATTCCACAATGAGCAGTTCTTC. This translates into CASSLEGGFHNEQFF.

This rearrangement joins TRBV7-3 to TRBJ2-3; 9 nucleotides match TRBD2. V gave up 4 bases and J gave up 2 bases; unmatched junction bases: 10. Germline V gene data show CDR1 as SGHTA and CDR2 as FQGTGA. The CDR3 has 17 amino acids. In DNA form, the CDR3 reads TGTGCCAGCAGCTCCCTTTTGCGGGGGGGCCTCACAGATACGCAGTATTTT. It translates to CASSSLLRGGLTDTQYF.

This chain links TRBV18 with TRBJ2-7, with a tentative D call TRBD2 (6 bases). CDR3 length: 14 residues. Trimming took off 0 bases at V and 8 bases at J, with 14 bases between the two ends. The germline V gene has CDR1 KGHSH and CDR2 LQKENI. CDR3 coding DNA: TGTGCCAGCTCACCACCGGAGGGAAGAGGGAAGCAGTACTTC. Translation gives CASSPPEGRGKQYF. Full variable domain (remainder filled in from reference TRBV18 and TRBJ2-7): NAGVMQNPRHLVRRRGQEARLRCSPMKGHSHVYWYRQLPEEGLKFMVYLQKENIIDESGMPKERFSAEFPKEGPSILRIQQVVRGDSAAYFCASSPPEGRGKQYFGPGTRLTVT.

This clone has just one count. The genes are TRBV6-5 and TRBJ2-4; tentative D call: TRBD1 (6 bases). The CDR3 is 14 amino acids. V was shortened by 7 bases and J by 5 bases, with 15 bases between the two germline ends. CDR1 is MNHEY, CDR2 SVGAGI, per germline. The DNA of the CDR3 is TGTGCCAGCACTCCGGGACATCCCCAAAACATTCAGTACTTC. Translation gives CASTPGHPQNIQYF.

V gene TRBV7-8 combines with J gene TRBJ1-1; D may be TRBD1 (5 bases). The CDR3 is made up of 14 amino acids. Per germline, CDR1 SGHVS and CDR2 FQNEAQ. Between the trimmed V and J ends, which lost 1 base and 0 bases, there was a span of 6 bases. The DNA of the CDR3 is TGTGCCAGCAGCTTAGGACAGATGAACACTGAAGCTTTCTTT. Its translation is CASSLGQMNTEAFF.

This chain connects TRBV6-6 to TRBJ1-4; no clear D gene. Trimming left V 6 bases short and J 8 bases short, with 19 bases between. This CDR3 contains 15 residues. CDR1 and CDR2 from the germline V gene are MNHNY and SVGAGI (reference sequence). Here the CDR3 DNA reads TGTGCCAGCAGCTTCGCCAAGGGCCCAAGGGAAAAACTGTTTTTT. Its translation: CASSFAKGPREKLFF.

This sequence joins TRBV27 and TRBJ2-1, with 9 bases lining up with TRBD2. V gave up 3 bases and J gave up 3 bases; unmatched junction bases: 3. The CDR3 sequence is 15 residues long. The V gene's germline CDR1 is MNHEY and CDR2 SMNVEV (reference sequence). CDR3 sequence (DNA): TGTGCCAGCAGTTTCAATAGCGGGGGCTACAATGAGCAGTTCTTC. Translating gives CASSFNSGGYNEQFF.

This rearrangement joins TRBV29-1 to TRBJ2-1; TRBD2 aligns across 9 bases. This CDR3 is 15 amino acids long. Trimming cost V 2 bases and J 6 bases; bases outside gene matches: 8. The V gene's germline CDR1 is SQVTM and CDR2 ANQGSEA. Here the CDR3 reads CSVELAGLTPNEQFF. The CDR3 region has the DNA TGCAGCGTTGAACTAGCGGGGTTAACCCCCAATGAGCAGTTCTTC.

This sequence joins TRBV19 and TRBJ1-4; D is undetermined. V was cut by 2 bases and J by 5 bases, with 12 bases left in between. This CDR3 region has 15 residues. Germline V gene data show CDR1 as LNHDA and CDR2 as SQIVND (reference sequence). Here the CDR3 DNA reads TGTGCCAGTAGTATAATCTCACTGAGGAATGAAAAACTGTTTTTT. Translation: CASSIISLRNEKLFF.

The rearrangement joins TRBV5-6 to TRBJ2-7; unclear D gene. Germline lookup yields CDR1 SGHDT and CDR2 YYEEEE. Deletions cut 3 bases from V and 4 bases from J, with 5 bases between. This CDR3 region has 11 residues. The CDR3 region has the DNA TGTGCCAGCAGCTACTCGTACGAGCAGTACTTC. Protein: CASSYSYEQYF.

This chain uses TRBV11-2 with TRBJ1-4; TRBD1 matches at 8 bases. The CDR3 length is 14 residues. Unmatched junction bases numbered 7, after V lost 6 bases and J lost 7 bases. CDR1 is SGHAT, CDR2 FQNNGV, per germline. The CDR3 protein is CASRLTGEGEKLFF. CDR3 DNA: TGTGCCAGCAGACTGACAGGGGAGGGTGAAAAACTGTTTTTT.

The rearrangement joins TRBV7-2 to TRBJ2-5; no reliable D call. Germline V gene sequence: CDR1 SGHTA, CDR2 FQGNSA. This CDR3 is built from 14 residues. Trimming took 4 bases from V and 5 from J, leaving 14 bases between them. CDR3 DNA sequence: TGTGCCAGCAGCTCCGACCCCCAGAGGGAGACCCAGTACTTC. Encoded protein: CASSSDPQRETQYF.

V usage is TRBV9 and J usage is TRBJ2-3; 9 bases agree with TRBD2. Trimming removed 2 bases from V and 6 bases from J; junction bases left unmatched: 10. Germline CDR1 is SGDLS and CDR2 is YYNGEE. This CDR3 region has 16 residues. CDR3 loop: CASSVDGAGGGDTQYF. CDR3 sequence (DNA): TGTGCCAGCAGCGTCGACGGAGCGGGGGGCGGGGATACGCAGTATTTT.

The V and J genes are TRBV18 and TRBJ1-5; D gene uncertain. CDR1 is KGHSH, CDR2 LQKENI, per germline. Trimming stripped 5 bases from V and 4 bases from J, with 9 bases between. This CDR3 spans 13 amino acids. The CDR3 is CASSEAPNQPQHF. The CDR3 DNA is TGTGCCAGCTCAGAGGCGCCGAATCAGCCCCAGCATTTT.